These 27 T cell receptor beta chains were sequenced from one sample in a study of identical twins. TCRdb re-called the 5' RACE reads through MiXCR, storing one row per CDR3 protein. The sample holds hundreds of thousands of distinct CDR3 sequences; around a sixth are singletons and the top ten take under 15%. This sample was also put to use in a study of T cells expressing NK-cell markers.

Sample: PBMCs. The source is a young woman in good health.

V gene TRBV12-3 or TRBV12-4 combines with J gene TRBJ1-4; D gene unclear. The CDR3 runs to 15 residues. Trimming pared 1 base from V and 7 bases from J, leaving 13 bases between. The DNA of the CDR3 is TGTGCCAGCAGTTTAGGGGCAGTGGGTATTGAAAAACTGTTTTTT. Protein sequence: CASSLGAVGIEKLFF.

The J gene is TRBJ1-6, the V gene TRBV2; D gene uncertain. With 3 bases removed from V and 9 bases from J, the gap between germline ends came to 15 bases. Germline CDR1 and CDR2: SNHLY and FYNNEI. The CDR3 is 15 amino acids. The CDR3 protein is CASSEIGIEISPLHF. DNA for the CDR3: TGTGCCAGCAGTGAGATCGGTATAGAAATTTCACCCCTCCACTTT.

This clonotype occurred a few times. This sequence joins TRBV5-1 and TRBJ2-5; the D gene is possibly TRBD2 (7 bases). V was shortened by 6 bases and J by 0 bases, with 15 bases between the two germline ends. CDR1 is SGHRS, CDR2 YFSETQ, per germline. The CDR3 spans 15 residues. CDR3 protein: CASKGGVANQETQYF. For the CDR3, the DNA is TGCGCCAGCAAAGGGGGGGTAGCGAACCAAGAGACCCAGTACTTC.

V usage is TRBV12-3 or TRBV12-4 and J usage is TRBJ2-7; 9 bases map to TRBD1. CDR3 length: 15 residues. The J segment lost 2 bases and the V segment lost 5 bases, leaving 7 bases of the junction unmatched. The CDR3: CASSLQGTGTYEQYF. The CDR3 coding sequence is TGTGCCAGCAGTCTTCAGGGGACAGGGACCTACGAGCAGTACTTC.

This clonotype came up many times. The chain links TRBV7-2 to TRBJ2-7; D ambiguous. CDR1 and CDR2 (germline): SGHTA, FQGNSA. The CDR3 covers 14 residues. V lost 1 base to trimming and J lost 1 base, with 8 bases between them. In nucleotides, the CDR3 is TGTGCCAGCAGCTTAGACCGGCAGTCCTACGAGCAGTACTTC. Protein: CASSLDRQSYEQYF.

The sample holds many counts of this clonotype. The V call is TRBV24-1, the J call TRBJ1-4; 9 bases are a match to TRBD1. CDR1 is KGHDR, CDR2 SFDVKD, per germline. J gave up 5 bases and V 1 base, and 10 bases lay outside the gene matches. The length of the CDR3 is 18 residues. The CDR3 loop reads CATSDFRDRALWNEKLFF. CDR3 DNA: TGTGCCACCAGTGATTTTCGGGACAGGGCACTATGGAATGAAAAACTGTTTTTT.

The J gene is TRBJ2-2, the V gene TRBV7-6; D gene uncertain. The ends were cut back, 6 bases at V and 0 bases at J, with 8 bases in the middle. From germline, CDR1 is SGHVS and CDR2 FNYEAQ. This CDR3 region has 14 residues. Here the CDR3 DNA reads TGTGCCAGCAGGCGGTTCGCGAACACCGGGGAGCTGTTTTTT. Translated: CASRRFANTGELFF. Full variable domain (missing parts from reference TRBV7-6 and TRBJ2-2): GAGVSQSPRYKVTKRGQDVALRCDPISGHVSLYWYRQALGQGPEFLTYFNYEAQQDKSGLPNDRFSAERPEGSISTLTIQRTEQRDSAMYRCASRRFANTGELFFGEGSRLTVL.

This chain links TRBV7-2 with TRBJ2-7; perhaps D is TRBD1 or TRBD2 (5 bases each). There are 15 residues in the CDR3. V was shortened by 0 bases and J by 6 bases, with 15 bases between the two germline ends. Germline-derived CDR1 and CDR2 are SGHTA and FQGNSA. CDR3 in DNA: TGTGCCAGCAGCTTAGCGGGGACCGTGCGGGTCGAGCAGTACTTC. Residues: CASSLAGTVRVEQYF.

In its sample, this clonotype was seen a few times. The CDR3: CASTFPGRAFF. CDR3 DNA sequence: TGTGCCAGCACCTTCCCCGGGAGGGCTTTCTTT. V gene TRBV7-2 combines with J gene TRBJ1-1, with no clear D. The CDR3 covers 11 residues. Per germline, CDR1 SGHTA and CDR2 FQGNSA. Trimming removed 7 bases at V and 11 bases at J, with 14 bases between.

The table lists this clonotype with a few counts. The chain uses TRBV7-2 and TRBJ1-5; 7 nucleotides align to TRBD1. Trimming cost V 3 bases and J 7 bases; bases outside gene matches: 6. CDR1 is SGHTA and CDR2 is FQGNSA in the germline V gene. The CDR3 covers 14 residues. CDR3 in DNA: TGTGCCAGCAGCTTTGGACAGGCTGGCCAGCCCCAGCATTTT. Translated: CASSFGQAGQPQHF.

The rearrangement joins TRBV6-2 or TRBV6-3 to TRBJ2-7, with TRBD2 matching 9 bases. The V gene's germline CDR1 is MNHEY and CDR2 SVGEGT. Trimming took 2 bases from V and 3 from J; bases not matched to a gene: 14. The CDR3 sequence is 18 residues long. The CDR3 DNA sequence: TGTGCCAGCAGTTACGTACTGCGGGGGGGCCGAAGCCGCTACGAGCAGTACTTC. Amino acids: CASSYVLRGGRSRYEQYF.

The rearrangement joins TRBV7-9 to TRBJ2-7; TRBD2 aligns across 8 bases. The V gene's germline CDR1 is SEHNR and CDR2 FQNEAQ (reference sequence). The CDR3 totals 15 residues. The ends lost 5 bases at V and 2 bases at J; junction bases unmatched: 8. The CDR3 sequence is CASSPSGGLPYEQYF. The CDR3, as DNA: TGTGCCAGCAGCCCAAGCGGGGGCCTCCCCTACGAGCAGTACTTC.

This clonotype was recorded a few times. This chain uses TRBV7-9 with TRBJ2-1, with 12 bases aligning to TRBD2. The CDR3 has 15 residues. V lost 4 bases to trimming and J lost 6 bases; unmatched junction nucleotides: 4. The germline V gene encodes CDR1 SEHNR and CDR2 FQNEAQ (reference sequence). DNA for the CDR3: TGTGCCAGCAGCTCAACTAGCGGGAGGCCCAATGAGCAGTTCTTC. Translated, it gives CASSSTSGRPNEQFF.

This clonotype has more than one count but fewer than ten. The CDR3 region has the DNA TGCGCCAGCAGCTCGGGACAGGTGAACACCGGGGAGCTGTTTTTT. The encoded protein is CASSSGQVNTGELFF. This rearrangement joins TRBV5-1 to TRBJ2-2; 8 bases are shared with TRBD1. Germline CDR1 reads SGHRS; CDR2 reads YFSETQ. With V trimmed by 3 bases and J by 1 base, 2 bases remained unmatched. CDR3 length equals 15 residues.

This clonotype was observed a handful of times. J is TRBJ1-4 and V is TRBV30, with D unresolved. Germline V gene data show CDR1 as GTSNPN and CDR2 as SVGIG (reference sequence). V lost 2 bases to trimming and J lost 6 bases, with 13 bases between them. This CDR3 is built from 14 residues. CDR3 nucleotide sequence: TGTGCCTGGAGTTCGAGTCGGAAGGATGAAAAACTGTTTTTT. Translated: CAWSSSRKDEKLFF.

There are a few counts of this clonotype. This sequence joins TRBV6-2 or TRBV6-3 and TRBJ2-7; TRBD1 matches at 7 bases. The CDR3 is made up of 16 amino acids. After removal of 0 bases from V and 3 bases from J, the junction contained 8 bases not matched to a gene. Germline CDR1 reads MNHEY; CDR2 reads SVGEGT. The CDR3 region has the DNA TGTGCCAGCAGTTACTCAGCGTCAGGGGGTGACTACGAGCAGTACTTC. Translating it yields CASSYSASGGDYEQYF.

This clonotype has ten or more counts. The CDR3 is CASSPGGEETQYF. The CDR3 DNA is TGTGCCAGCAGTCCGGGGGGGGAAGAGACCCAGTACTTC. The chain is built from TRBV18 and TRBJ2-5, with 8 bases fitting TRBD2. The germline CDR1 and CDR2 sequences are KGHSH and LQKENI. The V segment lost 8 bases and the J segment 3 bases; nucleotides outside the gene matches: 5. The CDR3 is made up of 13 amino acids.

CDR3 bases: TGTGCCATCAGTTCTAGCGGGGGGCCAGATACGCAGTATTTT. It codes for CAISSSGGPDTQYF. V usage is TRBV10-3 and J usage is TRBJ2-3, with 11 bases that match TRBD2. The germline gives CDR1 ENHRY, CDR2 SYGVKD. The CDR3 length is 14 residues. After removal of 5 bases from V and 4 bases from J, the junction contained 2 bases not matched to a gene.

The V call is TRBV7-9, the J call TRBJ2-3; the D call may be TRBD1 or TRBD2 (5 bases each). V gave up 2 bases and J gave up 0 bases, with 15 bases separating them. The germline CDR1 and CDR2 sequences are SEHNR and FQNEAQ (reference sequence). This CDR3 contains 17 residues. The DNA for the CDR3 is TGTGCCAGCAGCTTAAGTAGCCGGGGACCTAGCACAGATACGCAGTATTTT. Translating gives CASSLSSRGPSTDTQYF.

The V call is TRBV19, the J call TRBJ1-6, with D possibly matching TRBD1 (5 bases). V was cut by 4 bases and J by 9 bases, with 16 bases left in between. CDR3 size: 15 residues. Germline values: CDR1 LNHDA, CDR2 SQIVND (reference sequence). CDR3 coding DNA: TGTGCCAGTAGTACCCTGGGCAGGGAGAGTTCACCCCTCCACTTT. This encodes CASSTLGRESSPLHF.

In this sample, this clonotype turned up a few times. J is TRBJ1-1 and V is TRBV15, with D possibly TRBD1 on 5 matching bases. The germline gives CDR1 LNHNV, CDR2 YYDKDF (reference sequence). The V and J ends lost 5 bases and 1 base respectively, with 14 bases between them. The length of the CDR3 is 15 residues. In DNA, the CDR3 is TGTGCCACCAGCCCCCACAGGACCGAGAACACTGAAGCTTTCTTT. This translates into CATSPHRTENTEAFF.

This chain uses TRBV3-1 with TRBJ2-1; 8 nucleotides agree with TRBD2. V was pared by 1 base and J by 5 bases, with 4 bases of the junction left unmatched. Germline-derived CDR1 and CDR2 are LGHDT and YNNKEL (reference sequence). This CDR3 region has 15 residues. The CDR3: CASSQAGGRHNEQFF. CDR3 nucleotide sequence: TGTGCCAGCAGCCAAGCGGGCGGGAGGCACAATGAGCAGTTCTTC.

CDR3: CASSSPRVGIGYNEQFF. The CDR3 nucleotides read TGCGCCAGCAGTTCGCCTCGGGTGGGAATCGGGTACAATGAGCAGTTCTTC. The genes are TRBV5-1 and TRBJ2-1; D call uncertain. Trimming left V 5 bases short and J 4 bases short, with 22 bases between. The CDR3 consists of 17 residues. Per the germline V gene, CDR1 is SGHRS and CDR2 is YFSETQ.

J is TRBJ1-4 and V is TRBV12-3 or TRBV12-4; D possibly corresponds to TRBD1 (5 bases). The CDR3 is 14 amino acids. The V and J ends lost 6 bases and 4 bases respectively, with 12 bases between them. The CDR3 sequence: CASRATALNEKLFF. The CDR3 DNA sequence: TGTGCCAGCAGGGCGACAGCTCTTAATGAAAAACTGTTTTTT.

V gene TRBV9 combines with J gene TRBJ1-3; TRBD1 aligns across 8 bases. V lost 5 bases, J lost 4 bases, and 8 bases stayed unmatched. The germline V gene has CDR1 SGDLS and CDR2 YYNGEE. The CDR3 spans 15 residues. CDR3 amino acids: CASRDFRGHGNTIYF. CDR3 nucleotide sequence: TGTGCCAGCAGAGACTTCAGGGGGCACGGAAACACCATATATTTT.

The J gene is TRBJ2-1, the V gene TRBV5-1; the match to TRBD2 covers 15 bases. V gave up 5 bases and J gave up 9 bases; unmatched junction bases: 6. Germline CDR1 reads SGHRS; CDR2 reads YFSETQ. The CDR3 spans 15 residues. CDR3 residues: CASRGGLAGGREQFF. CDR3 coding DNA: TGCGCCAGCAGAGGAGGACTAGCGGGAGGGCGTGAGCAGTTCTTC.

This sequence joins TRBV6-1 and TRBJ2-7; D is perhaps TRBD1 (7 bases). Germline V gene lookup returns CDR1 MNHNS and CDR2 SASEGT. The CDR3 contains 12 residues. V was pared by 7 bases and J by 3 bases, with 10 bases between. The chain's CDR3 is CASTRGVYEQYF. The CDR3 DNA sequence: TGTGCCAGCACCAGGGGGGTCTACGAGCAGTACTTC.